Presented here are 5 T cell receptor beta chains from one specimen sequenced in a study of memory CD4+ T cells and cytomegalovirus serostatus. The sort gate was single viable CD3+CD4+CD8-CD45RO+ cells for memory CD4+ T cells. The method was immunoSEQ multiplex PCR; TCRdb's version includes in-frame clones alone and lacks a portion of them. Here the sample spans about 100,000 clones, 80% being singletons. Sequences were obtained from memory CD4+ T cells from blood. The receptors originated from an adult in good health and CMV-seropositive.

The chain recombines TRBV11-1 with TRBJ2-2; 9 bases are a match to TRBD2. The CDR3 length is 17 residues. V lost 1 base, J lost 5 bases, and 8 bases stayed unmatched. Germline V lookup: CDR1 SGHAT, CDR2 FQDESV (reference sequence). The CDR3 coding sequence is TGTGCCAGCAGCTTAGGCAATAGCGGGAGTAAAACCGGGGAGCTGTTTTTT. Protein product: CASSLGNSGSKTGELFF.

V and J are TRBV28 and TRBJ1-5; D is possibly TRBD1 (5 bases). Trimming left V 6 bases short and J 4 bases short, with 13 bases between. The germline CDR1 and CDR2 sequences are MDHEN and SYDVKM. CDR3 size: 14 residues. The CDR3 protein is CASSKAWGNQPQHF. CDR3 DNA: TGTGCCAGCAGCAAAGCCTGGGGGAATCAGCCCCAGCATTTT.

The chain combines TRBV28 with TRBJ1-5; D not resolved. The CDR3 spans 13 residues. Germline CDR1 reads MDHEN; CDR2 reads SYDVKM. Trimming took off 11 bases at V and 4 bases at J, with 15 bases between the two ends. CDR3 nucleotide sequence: TGTGCCGCCGAGCCCTTCCTAAATCAGCCCCAGCATTTT. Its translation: CAAEPFLNQPQHF.

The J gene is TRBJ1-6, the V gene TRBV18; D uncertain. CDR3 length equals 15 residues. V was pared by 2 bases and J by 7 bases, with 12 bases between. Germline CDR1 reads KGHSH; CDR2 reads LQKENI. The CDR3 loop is CASSPMARLNSPLHF. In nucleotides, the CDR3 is TGTGCCAGCTCACCAATGGCCAGACTGAATTCACCCCTCCACTTT.

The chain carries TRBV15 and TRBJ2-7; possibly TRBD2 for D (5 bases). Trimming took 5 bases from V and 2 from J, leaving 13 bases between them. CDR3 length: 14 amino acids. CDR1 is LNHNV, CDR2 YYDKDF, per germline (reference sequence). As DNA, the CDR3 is TGTGCCACCAGCTGGGAGCCAGAGGCCTACGAGCAGTACTTC. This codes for CATSWEPEAYEQYF.